This T cell receptor (beta chain) came from a study of vaccination effects on CD4 cells after COVID-19. The assay was immunoSEQ multiplex PCR, and TCRdb's table has in-frame clones only and misses some. The sample holds tens of thousands of clones, around 80% seen once. CDR3 length: 12 amino acids. V dropped 10 bases and J dropped 3 bases, with 10 bases sitting between them. The germline V gene encodes CDR1 SNHLY and CDR2 FYNNEI. CD4+ T cells were isolated after about nine days of culture. About this clone itself: Antigen unknown.

The chain recombines TRBV2 with TRBJ1-5, with a weak D call TRBD1 (5 bases). The TCR sequence derives from a human donor who received a COVID-19 vaccine. Sample: CD4+ T cells from PBMCs cultured without peptide, taken before COVID-19 vaccination. This chain's CDR3 is CATRETNQPQHF. In nucleotides, the CDR3 is TGTGCCACCAGGGAGACCAATCAGCCCCAGCATTTT.